This TCR beta chain was retrieved from a study of T cells after yellow fever vaccination. Using its own MiXCR run on the 5' RACE reads, TCRdb lists one record per CDR3 protein. The repertoire holds 400,000 to 650,000 distinct CDR3 sequences, with 21% as singletons. CDR3 length: 13 amino acids. The V and J ends lost 2 bases and 3 bases respectively, with 5 bases between them. Germline lookup yields CDR1 MNHEY and CDR2 SVGAGI. Material: PBMCs, obtained less than 25 days after the first yellow fever vaccination. The TCR was taken from a man between 18 and 35 years old who received the YFV17D yellow fever vaccine. V is TRBV6-5 and J is TRBJ2-4; no definite D call. CDR3 DNA: TGTGCCAGCAGTTACGACGGCAAAAACATTCAGTACTTC. Its protein is CASSYDGKNIQYF.